This T cell receptor (beta chain) was obtained from a study of PD-1 blockade in mismatch repair-deficient tumors. V was pared by 0 bases and J by 3 bases, with 9 bases between. This CDR3 is built from 15 residues. The V gene's germline CDR1 is MRHNA and CDR2 SNTAGT. The data were produced by immunoSEQ multiplex PCR, yet TCRdb's version contains in-frame clones alone and is incomplete. The sample holds around 17,000 clones, 84% seen once. The rearrangement uses TRBV6-4 and TRBJ2-1; D is perhaps TRBD1 (5 bases). This specimen was PBMCs, taken 22 weeks after starting pembrolizumab. The sequence derives from an adult with mismatch repair-deficient cancer. The CDR3 nucleotides are TGTGCCAGCAGTGACTCGGTAGGGGACTACAATGAGCAGTTCTTC. Its protein product is CASSDSVGDYNEQFF.